This T cell receptor (beta chain) is from a study of T cells in Graves' hyperthyroidism and ophthalmopathy. On the basis of clinical symptoms, serum thyroxine and TRAb, thyroid ultrasound and orbital computed tomography, diagnoses were made. This clonotype has just a few counts. The target antigen is unknown. V dropped 3 bases and J dropped 3 bases, with 9 bases sitting between them. CDR3 length equals 12 residues. The germline CDR1 and CDR2 sequences are DFQATT and SNEGSKA (reference sequence). Amplification targeted TCR beta CDR3 regions from RNA transcripts. A set of HTBI primers served as the primers for a first-round RT-PCR of the TCR CDR3. One entry per CDR3 protein results from TCRdb running MiXCR on the multiplex PCR reads. The profile shows 650,000 to 800,000 distinct CDR3 sequences, over 40% of them singletons. Points from the study as a whole: Blood held most thyroid clonotypes expanded above 0.001 frequency. Ophthalmopathy was model-predicted a median about 6 months pre-onset.

The specimen sequenced was peripheral blood or thyroid tissue (not recorded which). The TCR originated in an adult man with Graves' disease, either hyperthyroidism or ophthalmopathy (not recorded which). The chain links TRBV20-1 to TRBJ2-7, with D perhaps assigned TRBD1 or TRBD2 (5 bases each). CDR3: CSARWGNYEQYF. The CDR3 region has the DNA TGCAGTGCTAGGTGGGGGAACTACGAGCAGTACTTC.